The 9 T cell receptor beta chains below come from one sample, sequenced in a study of T cells in Graves' hyperthyroidism and ophthalmopathy. Amplification targeted TCR beta CDR3 regions from RNA transcripts. The study used the HTBI primer set for a first-round RT-PCR of the TCR CDR3. TCRdb re-derived calls from the multiplex PCR reads in MiXCR, one entry per CDR3 protein. Among under 450,000 distinct CDR3 sequences listed, about 15% were seen once. Sequencing input: blood. These receptors were obtained from a young woman with Graves' hyperthyroidism.

This clonotype was seen a handful of times. The chain recombines TRBV6-1 with TRBJ1-6, with D hard to call. This CDR3 comprises 15 residues. Trimming removed 10 bases at V and 2 bases at J, with 15 bases between. In germline, CDR1 is MNHNS, CDR2 SASEGT. In DNA form, the CDR3 reads TGTGCCACTATACTGACCCGAGCCTATAATTCACCCCTCCACTTT. This gives the protein CATILTRAYNSPLHF.

This clonotype appeared many times. This chain joins TRBV2 and TRBJ2-7, with 7 bases aligning to TRBD2. CDR1 is SNHLY, CDR2 FYNNEI, per germline. The V and J ends lost 5 bases and 11 bases, in that order; junction bases with no gene match: 15. The CDR3 loop spans 14 amino acids. Here the CDR3 reads CASSRQSGAGREYF. DNA of the CDR3: TGTGCCAGCAGTCGCCAGAGCGGGGCGGGGCGAGAGTACTTC.

This clonotype came up many times. This rearrangement joins TRBV18 to TRBJ2-3, with TRBD2 as a possible D gene (5 bases). The CDR3 totals 13 residues. In germline, CDR1 is KGHSH, CDR2 LQKENI. Between the trimmed V and J ends, which lost 4 bases and 2 bases, there was a span of 7 bases. As DNA, the CDR3 is TGTGCCAGCTCACTCGGGATCACAGATACGCAGTATTTT. Translation: CASSLGITDTQYF.

In this sample, this clonotype turned up many times. The chain links TRBV28 to TRBJ2-3; 9 bases map to TRBD1. Germline V gives CDR1 MDHEN, CDR2 SYDVKM. V trimming: 5 bases; J trimming: 7 bases; junction bases outside the gene matches: 13. CDR3 size: 16 residues. The CDR3 DNA reads TGTGCCAGCAGTCCAACCGGGACAGGGTGGTGGAATACGCAGTATTTT. Residues: CASSPTGTGWWNTQYF. The variable domain in full, with the rest retrieved from reference TRBV28 and TRBJ2-3, is DVKVTQSSRYLVKRTGEKVFLECVQDMDHENMFWYRQDPGLGLRLIYFSYDVKMKEKGDIPEGYSVSREKKERFSLILESASTNQTSMYLCASSPTGTGWWNTQYFGPGTRLTVL.

V gene TRBV6-7 combines with J gene TRBJ1-5; D is ambiguous. TRBV6-7 is noted as an ORF with a role that remains uncertain. Trimming pared 8 bases from V and 2 bases from J, leaving 13 bases between. The CDR3 runs 14 residues. CDR3 sequence reads: CASVEVRRNQPQHF. The DNA for the CDR3 is TGTGCCAGCGTTGAAGTCCGGCGCAATCAGCCCCAGCATTTT.

This sequence joins TRBV5-1 and TRBJ2-2, with D uncertain. Germline-derived CDR1 and CDR2 are SGHRS and YFSETQ. Trimming took 4 bases from V and 3 from J, leaving 10 bases between them. This CDR3 is 14 amino acids long. CDR3 residues: CASSDGPHTGELFF. The CDR3 DNA follows: TGCGCCAGCAGCGACGGACCTCACACCGGGGAGCTGTTTTTT.

The V call is TRBV19, the J call TRBJ1-2, with D hard to call. The V end lost 4 bases, the J end lost 8 bases, and 17 bases lay between the germline ends. Germline CDR1 LNHDA, CDR2 SQIVND (reference sequence). The CDR3 is 14 residues long. The CDR3 region has the DNA TGTGCCAGTAGTAGTGGCCGAGGCCGACTCGGCTACACCTTC. Residues: CASSSGRGRLGYTF. The entire variable domain, with the rest obtained from reference TRBV19 and TRBJ1-2, is as follows: DGGITQSPKYLFRKEGQNVTLSCEQNLNHDAMYWYRQDPGQGLRLIYYSQIVNDFQKGDIAEGYSVSREKKESFPLTVTSAQKNPTAFYLCASSSGRGRLGYTFGSGTRLTVV.

This clonotype was seen ten or more times. V gene TRBV28 combines with J gene TRBJ2-3; D is uncertain. Deletions cut 6 bases from V and 4 bases from J, with 8 bases between. There are 12 residues in the CDR3. CDR1 is MDHEN and CDR2 is SYDVKM in the germline V gene. The CDR3 bases are TGTGCCAGCAGAAACTACCCAGATACGCAGTATTTT. This encodes CASRNYPDTQYF. The full variable domain, with the rest looked up from reference TRBV28 and TRBJ2-3, is DVKVTQSSRYLVKRTGEKVFLECVQDMDHENMFWYRQDPGLGLRLIYFSYDVKMKEKGDIPEGYSVSREKKERFSLILESASTNQTSMYLCASRNYPDTQYFGPGTRLTVL.

This CDR3 is CSASGLGGTDTQYF. CDR3 nucleotides: TGCAGTGCTTCCGGGCTGGGAGGCACAGATACGCAGTATTTT. The V gene is TRBV20-1, the J gene TRBJ2-3; TRBD2 might be the D (5 bases). Trimming took 5 bases from V and 1 from J, leaving 13 bases between them. CDR1 is DFQATT and CDR2 is SNEGSKA in the germline V gene (reference sequence). CDR3 length equals 14 residues.